The rows below give T cell receptor beta chains drawn from one sample of a study of early T cells in non-severe SARS-CoV-2 infection. TCRdb recomputed calls from the 5' RACE reads with MiXCR, one row per CDR3 protein. The sample lists over 95,000 distinct CDR3 sequences, 16% occurring once. The sequenced material came from whole blood. The origin of the receptors is an adult who was a healthcare worker with PCR-confirmed SARS-CoV-2 infection or an uninfected control (not recorded which). Each CDR3 is given with its conserved first and last residue. D genes are given only for firm matches. Not all rows give a size; the values are once, few, many and, for expanded clones, a class.

V	size	J	D	CDR3	DNA
TRBV28	-	TRBJ2-7	-	CASSWGFSYEQYF	TGTGCCAGCAGCTGGGGGTTCTCCTACGAGCAGTACTTC
TRBV7-9	-	TRBJ2-5	TRBD2	CASSLGRGGNPETQYF	TGTGCCAGCAGCTTAGGGCGGGGGGGCAACCCAGAGACCCAGTACTTC
TRBV11-2	few	TRBJ2-1	-	CASSLRQDRIYNEQFF	TGTGCCAGCAGCTTGCGACAGGATCGAATTTACAATGAGCAGTTCTTC
TRBV20-1	few	TRBJ1-2	-	CSASNYGYTF	TGCAGTGCTAGCAACTATGGCTACACCTTC
TRBV29-1	few	TRBJ1-2	-	CSVGPEGYTF	TGCAGCGTCGGGCCGGAGGGCTACACCTTC
TRBV2	-	TRBJ1-1	TRBD1	CASRLRGLVTEAFF	TGTGCCTCAAGACTCAGGGGGTTGGTCACTGAAGCTTTCTTT
TRBV4-3	few	TRBJ2-1	TRBD2	CASSQEGAGGLGEQFF	TGCGCCAGCAGCCAAGAGGGAGCGGGAGGGCTCGGTGAGCAGTTCTTC
TRBV18	-	TRBJ1-1	-	CASSRGITGSGTEAFF	TGTGCCAGCTCCCGGGGGATAACAGGGTCAGGCACTGAAGCTTTCTTT
TRBV6-6	many	TRBJ1-5	TRBD1	CASSSPQGAVNSNQPQHF	TGTGCCAGCAGTTCCCCTCAGGGGGCAGTGAATAGCAATCAGCCCCAGCATTTT
TRBV19	many	TRBJ1-1	-	CASSHRMNTEAFF	TGTGCCAGTAGTCACCGAATGAACACTGAAGCTTTCTTT
TRBV7-6	few	TRBJ2-3	TRBD2	CASSLGLAGSTDTQYF	TGTGCCAGCAGCTTAGGGCTAGCGGGATCCACAGATACGCAGTATTTT
TRBV11-2	few	TRBJ1-2	-	CASSLRRQEGYGYTF	TGTGCCAGCAGCTTAAGGAGACAGGAGGGCTATGGCTACACCTTC
TRBV27	few	TRBJ2-6	TRBD1	CASSPRTGMGSGANVLTF	TGTGCCAGCAGTCCCCGGACAGGGATGGGCTCTGGGGCCAACGTCCTGACTTTC
TRBV6-5	few	TRBJ2-7	TRBD1	CASSQTQGASYEQYF	TGTGCCAGCAGCCAAACGCAGGGGGCCTCCTACGAGCAGTACTTC
TRBV11-2	few	TRBJ1-2	TRBD1	CASSGWLTGVKGYTF	TGTGCCAGCAGCGGTTGGTTGACAGGGGTGAAGGGCTACACCTTC
TRBV24-1	-	TRBJ2-2	-	CATSRDIHTGELFF	TGTGCCACCAGTCGGGACATACACACCGGGGAGCTGTTTTTT